This paragraph reports one T cell receptor beta chain. The CDR3 contains 16 residues. With 3 bases clipped from V and 5 bases from J, the junction kept 8 bases outside the gene matches. The germline V gene has CDR1 LNHDA and CDR2 SQIVND (reference sequence). This record comes from a study of blood T cell repertoires in COVID-19. About the research overall: T cells, B-cell-depleted T cells, or PBMCs provided the cDNA or gDNA that served as material.

The repertoire was sequenced with immunoSEQ multiplex PCR; TCRdb's copy has only in-frame clones and lacks some. The sample lists about 88,000 clones, over 90% occurring once. The chain has TRBV19 and TRBJ1-1; 11 bases match TRBD1. The source of this sequence is a man aged 60 to 69 with acute or convalescent COVID-19. The source material was peripheral blood. As DNA, the CDR3 is TGTGCCAGTAGTATTCTTGGGACAGGGGGGAGGACTGAAGCTTTCTTT. Protein product: CASSILGTGGRTEAFF.